This T cell receptor beta chain appears in the sequencing data of a study of blood T cell repertoires in COVID-19. Whole-study context: The United States, Italy and Spain were the sources of the acute and convalescent COVID-19 samples. From T cells, B-cell-depleted T cells, or PBMCs came the material, which was cDNA or gDNA.

The CDR3 is 19 residues long. Trimming removed 0 bases from V and 0 bases from J; junction bases left unmatched: 5. Per the germline V gene, CDR1 is LGHNA and CDR2 is YNFKEQ. Authors' methods: It was from reference gene primer amplification that nucleated cell counts were estimated. Profiling relied on immunoSEQ multiplex PCR, and the TCRdb table lists in-frame clones only, not all of them. V, J and clone size are taken as reported in that table, and D and trimming were inferred from the DNA itself. The data contain over 250,000 clones, 85% to 90% of them seen just once; the ten biggest clones take up 6.3%. Seattle participants joined during active infection and were tracked over time.

The chain couples TRBV4-2 to TRBJ2-7, with TRBD2 matching 16 bases. This clonotype originated in a woman in her 50s with COVID-19, enrolled during active disease. Material for sequencing was peripheral blood. This CDR3 is CASSQDGGLAGGSSYEQYF. The CDR3 DNA sequence: TGTGCCAGCAGCCAAGATGGGGGACTAGCGGGAGGGTCCTCCTACGAGCAGTACTTC.